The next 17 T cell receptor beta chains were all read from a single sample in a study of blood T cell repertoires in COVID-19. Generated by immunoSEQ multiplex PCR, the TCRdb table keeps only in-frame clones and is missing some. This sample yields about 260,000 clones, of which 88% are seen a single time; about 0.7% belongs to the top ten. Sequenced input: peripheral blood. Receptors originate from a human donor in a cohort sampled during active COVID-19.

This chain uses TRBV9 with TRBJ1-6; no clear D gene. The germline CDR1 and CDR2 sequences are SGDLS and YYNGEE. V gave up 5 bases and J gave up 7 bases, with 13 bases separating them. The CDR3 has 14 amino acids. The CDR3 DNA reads TGTGCCAGCAGTATATCCGGGAGAAATTCACCCCTCCACTTT. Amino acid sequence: CASSISGRNSPLHF.

CDR3: CASSRAGTASYEQYF. CDR3 in DNA: TGTGCCAGCAGTAGAGCCGGGACAGCGTCCTACGAGCAGTACTTC. This chain uses TRBV27 with TRBJ2-7, with 7 bases lining up with TRBD1. The CDR3 totals 15 residues. J was trimmed by 1 base and V by 5 bases; bases with no gene match: 8. CDR1 MNHEY and CDR2 SMNVEV come from the germline V gene (reference sequence).

CDR3 amino acids: CASAGRGNEQYF. The CDR3 DNA follows: TGTGCCAGCGCGGGCAGGGGGAATGAGCAGTACTTC. This sequence joins TRBV5-6 and TRBJ2-7, with 7 bases identical to TRBD1. The CDR3 has 12 amino acids. Germline loops: CDR1 SGHDT, CDR2 YYEEEE. The junction had 8 bases not matched to a gene; V was cut back by 7 bases and J by 7 bases.

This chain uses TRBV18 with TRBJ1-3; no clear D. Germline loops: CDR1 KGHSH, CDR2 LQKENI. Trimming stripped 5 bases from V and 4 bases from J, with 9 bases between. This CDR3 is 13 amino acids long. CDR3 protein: CASSRGSGNTIYF. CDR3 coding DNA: TGTGCCAGCTCAAGAGGTTCGGGAAACACCATATATTTT.

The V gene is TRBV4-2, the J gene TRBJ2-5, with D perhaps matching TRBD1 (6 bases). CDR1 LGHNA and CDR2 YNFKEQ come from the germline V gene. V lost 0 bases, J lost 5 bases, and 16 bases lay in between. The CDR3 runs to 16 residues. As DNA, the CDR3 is TGTGCCAGCAGCCAAGATCTTAGGGGGATGTTGGAGACCCAGTACTTC. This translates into CASSQDLRGMLETQYF.

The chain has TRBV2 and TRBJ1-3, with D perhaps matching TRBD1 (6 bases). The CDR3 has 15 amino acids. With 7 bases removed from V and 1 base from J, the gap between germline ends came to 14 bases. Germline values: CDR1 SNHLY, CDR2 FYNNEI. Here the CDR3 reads CASTMDSRSGNTIYF. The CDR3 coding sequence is TGTGCCAGCACCATGGACAGTCGGTCTGGAAACACCATATATTTT.

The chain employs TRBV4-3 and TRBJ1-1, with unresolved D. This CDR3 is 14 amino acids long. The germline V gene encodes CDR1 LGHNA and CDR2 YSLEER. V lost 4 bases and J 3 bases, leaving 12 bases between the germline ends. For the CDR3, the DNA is TGCGCCAGCAGCCGGGAGAACTCCGACACTGAAGCTTTCTTT. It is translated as CASSRENSDTEAFF.

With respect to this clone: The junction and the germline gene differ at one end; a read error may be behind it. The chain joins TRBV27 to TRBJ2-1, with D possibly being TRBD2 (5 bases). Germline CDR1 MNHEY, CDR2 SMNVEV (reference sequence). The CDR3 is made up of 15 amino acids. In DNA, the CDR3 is TGTGCCAGCAGTTTACGACCGGACTCTACCGGTGGGCCGGTCTTC. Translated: CASSLRPDSTGGPVF.

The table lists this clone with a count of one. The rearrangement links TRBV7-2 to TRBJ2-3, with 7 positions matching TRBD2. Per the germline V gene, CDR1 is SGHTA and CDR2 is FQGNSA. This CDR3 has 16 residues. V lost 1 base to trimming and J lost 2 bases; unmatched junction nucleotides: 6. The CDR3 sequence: CASSLGPSGLTDTQYF. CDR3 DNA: TGTGCCAGCAGCTTAGGGCCTAGCGGCCTCACAGATACGCAGTATTTT.

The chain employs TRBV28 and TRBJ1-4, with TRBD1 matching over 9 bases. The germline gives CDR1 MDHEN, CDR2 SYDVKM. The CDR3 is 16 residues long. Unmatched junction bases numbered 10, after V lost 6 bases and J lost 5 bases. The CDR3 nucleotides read TGTGCCAGCAGGGGAATGGACAGGGGATTGAATGAAAAACTGTTTTTT. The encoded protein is CASRGMDRGLNEKLFF.

The CDR3 here is CASGRGKGSEQFF. CDR3 nucleotides: TGTGCCAGCGGGCGGGGGAAAGGCAGTGAGCAGTTCTTC. V usage is TRBV12-3 or TRBV12-4 and J usage is TRBJ2-1; 7 bases are a match to TRBD2. The CDR3 has 13 residues. With V trimmed by 8 bases and J by 9 bases, 10 bases remained unmatched.

This CDR3 reads CASSMSLDPLAAYEQYF. DNA for the CDR3: TGTGCCAGTAGTATGTCGCTCGATCCCTTAGCGGCCTACGAGCAGTACTTC. This chain connects TRBV19 to TRBJ2-7; a weak D match, TRBD2 (6 bases). In germline, CDR1 is LNHDA, CDR2 SQIVND (reference sequence). This CDR3 spans 17 amino acids. Trimming stripped 3 bases from V and 2 bases from J, with 20 bases between.

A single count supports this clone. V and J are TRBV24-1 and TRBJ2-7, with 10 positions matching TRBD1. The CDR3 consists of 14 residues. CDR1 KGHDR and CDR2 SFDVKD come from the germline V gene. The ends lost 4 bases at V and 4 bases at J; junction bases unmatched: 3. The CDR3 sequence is CATSETGGTYEQYF. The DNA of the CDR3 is TGTGCCACCAGTGAGACAGGGGGCACGTACGAGCAGTACTTC.

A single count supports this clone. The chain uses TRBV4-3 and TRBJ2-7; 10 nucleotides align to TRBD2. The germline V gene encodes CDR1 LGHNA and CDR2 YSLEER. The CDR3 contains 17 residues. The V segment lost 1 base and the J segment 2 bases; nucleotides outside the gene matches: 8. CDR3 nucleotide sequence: TGCGCCAGCAGCCAAGGTAGCGGGGGGTTCTCCACCTACGAGCAGTACTTC. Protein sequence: CASSQGSGGFSTYEQYF.

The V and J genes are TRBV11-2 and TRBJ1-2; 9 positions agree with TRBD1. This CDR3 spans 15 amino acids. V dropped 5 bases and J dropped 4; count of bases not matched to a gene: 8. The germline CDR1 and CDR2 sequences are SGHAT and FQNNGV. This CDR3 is CASSANRGRRYGYTF. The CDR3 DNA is TGTGCCAGCAGCGCCAACAGGGGGCGCCGCTATGGCTACACCTTC.

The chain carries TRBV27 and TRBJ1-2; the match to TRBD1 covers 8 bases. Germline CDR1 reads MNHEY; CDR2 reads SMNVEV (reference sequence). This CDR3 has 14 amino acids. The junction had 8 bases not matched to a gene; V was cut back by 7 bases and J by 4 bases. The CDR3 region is CASKTGTGGYGYTF. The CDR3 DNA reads TGTGCCAGCAAAACCGGGACAGGAGGCTATGGCTACACCTTC.

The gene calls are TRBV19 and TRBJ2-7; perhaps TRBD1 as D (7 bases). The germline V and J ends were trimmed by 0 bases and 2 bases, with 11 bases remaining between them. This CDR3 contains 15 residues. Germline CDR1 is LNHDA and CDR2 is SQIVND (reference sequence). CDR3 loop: CASSIDRGATYEQYF. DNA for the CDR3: TGTGCCAGTAGTATAGACAGGGGGGCTACCTACGAGCAGTACTTC.